Shown below are 30 T cell receptor beta chains from a single sample sequenced in a study of T cells in Graves' hyperthyroidism and ophthalmopathy. Researchers took RNA transcripts and amplified the TCR beta CDR3 regions from them. TCR CDR3 underwent first-round RT-PCR with the HTBI primer set. One entry per CDR3 protein results from TCRdb running MiXCR on the multiplex PCR reads. The sample has 500,000 to 550,000 distinct CDR3 sequences, about 20% seen once; the top ten hold less than 55%. The specimen sequenced was blood. Every receptor here comes from a man aged 40-49 years with Graves' ophthalmopathy.

V and J are TRBV14 and TRBJ2-1; possible D gene TRBD2, 6 bases. Germline values: CDR1 SGHDN, CDR2 FVKESK. Trimming left V 4 bases short and J 2 bases short, with 15 bases between. CDR3 length: 16 amino acids. The CDR3 is CASSPRREGPYNEQFF. The DNA of the CDR3 is TGTGCCAGCAGCCCCCGGCGGGAAGGGCCCTACAATGAGCAGTTCTTC. The entire variable domain, with the rest obtained from reference TRBV14 and TRBJ2-1, is as follows: EAGVTQFPSHSVIEKGQTVTLRCDPISGHDNLYWYRRVMGKEIKFLLHFVKESKQDESGMPNNRFLAERTGGTYSTLKVQPAELEDSGVYFCASSPRREGPYNEQFFGPGTRLTVL.

The chain has TRBV28 and TRBJ2-7, with TRBD1 identical over 8 bases. This CDR3 is 13 amino acids long. Germline V gives CDR1 MDHEN, CDR2 SYDVKM. V lost 7 bases to trimming and J lost 4 bases; unmatched junction nucleotides: 6. CDR3: CASINRGWYEQYF. CDR3 in DNA: TGTGCCAGCATTAACAGGGGGTGGTACGAGCAGTACTTC.

This clonotype was recorded only once. The V call is TRBV3-1, the J call TRBJ1-2; 7 nucleotides align to TRBD1. This CDR3 region has 14 residues. Germline V CDR1 and CDR2: LGHDT, YNNKEL (reference sequence). V shed 6 bases, J shed 8 bases, and the junction held 12 bases outside the gene matches. The DNA of the CDR3 is TGTGCCAGCAGGGACCAGGGGGGTGGAGGCGGCTACACCTTC. It is translated as CASRDQGGGGGYTF.

This clonotype showed up many times. J is TRBJ2-1 and V is TRBV28; maybe TRBD2 (7 bases). V was shortened by 6 bases and J by 3 bases, with 12 bases between the two germline ends. The CDR3 covers 14 residues. Germline CDR1 reads MDHEN; CDR2 reads SYDVKM. The CDR3 DNA is TGTGCCAGCAGGGGGGCTAGCGGCTACAATGAGCAGTTCTTC. Translation: CASRGASGYNEQFF.

The CDR3 region has the DNA TGTGCCAGCGGGGGCAGGCGGGACACTGAAGCTTTCTTT. Its translation: CASGGRRDTEAFF. The genes are TRBV2 and TRBJ1-1; possibly TRBD1 for D (6 bases). CDR1 and CDR2 (germline): SNHLY, FYNNEI. The V gene lost 8 bases and the J gene lost 3 bases, with 13 bases spanning the gap. The length of the CDR3 is 13 residues.

V is TRBV20-1 and J is TRBJ2-1; 8 nucleotides agree with TRBD1. This CDR3 has 13 residues. V was clipped by 5 bases and J by 5 bases; unmatched bases: 5. Germline V gene data show CDR1 as DFQATT and CDR2 as SNEGSKA (reference sequence). The CDR3 region has the DNA TGCAGTGCTCCAGGGGGCGTTGACAATGAGCAGTTCTTC. The encoded protein is CSAPGGVDNEQFF.

V is TRBV6-1 and J is TRBJ2-2; 7 bases are a match to TRBD1. The CDR3 loop spans 15 amino acids. The germline CDR1 and CDR2 sequences are MNHNS and SASEGT. After removal of 3 bases from V and 6 bases from J, the junction contained 7 bases not matched to a gene. CDR3 bases: TGTGCCAGCAGTGAGAGGACAGGCGGACCCGGGGAGCTGTTTTTT. Protein: CASSERTGGPGELFF.

The table lists this clonotype with a few counts. The chain recombines TRBV6-1 with TRBJ2-7; 7 bases are shared with TRBD1. This CDR3 spans 15 amino acids. Looked up from germline, CDR1 is MNHNS and CDR2 is SASEGT. V dropped 6 bases and J dropped 6; count of bases not matched to a gene: 14. The chain's CDR3 is CASSPNHRGRTEQYF. In nucleotides, the CDR3 is TGTGCCAGCAGCCCTAATCACAGGGGTAGGACCGAGCAGTACTTC.

In this sample, this clonotype turned up a few times. DNA for the CDR3: TGTGCCAGCGCCAGGGGATCCGGGGAGCTGTTTTTT. It codes for CASARGSGELFF. This sequence joins TRBV27 and TRBJ2-2; weak D call: TRBD1 (6 bases). This CDR3 has 12 residues. V lost 8 bases and J lost 6, with 10 bases in between. CDR1 and CDR2 (germline): MNHEY, SMNVEV (reference sequence).

The chain has TRBV3-1 and TRBJ1-5; D is perhaps TRBD1 (5 bases). Germline values: CDR1 LGHDT, CDR2 YNNKEL (reference sequence). The CDR3 consists of 13 residues. The ends were cut back, 3 bases at V and 7 bases at J, with 10 bases in the middle. CDR3 in DNA: TGTGCCAGCAGCCACGACAGAGGCCAGCCCCAGCATTTT. It codes for CASSHDRGQPQHF.

The V call is TRBV9, the J call TRBJ2-1, with 12 bases matching TRBD2. The CDR3 loop spans 18 amino acids. Per germline, CDR1 SGDLS and CDR2 YYNGEE. With V trimmed by 0 bases and J by 7 bases, 11 bases remained unmatched. The CDR3 loop is CASSVELRASGGANEQFF. The CDR3 DNA follows: TGTGCCAGCAGCGTAGAGTTGCGGGCTAGCGGGGGGGCGAATGAGCAGTTCTTC.

This clonotype was counted many times. The rearrangement links TRBV12-3 or TRBV12-4 to TRBJ1-6; D ambiguous. The CDR3 totals 13 residues. Trimming stripped 7 bases from V and 12 bases from J, with 16 bases between. The CDR3 region is CASTRFSLGPLHF. For the CDR3, the DNA is TGTGCCAGCACCAGGTTTTCCCTCGGACCCCTCCACTTT.

This clonotype has a count of ten or more. The rearrangement joins TRBV5-1 to TRBJ2-1; D call uncertain. The CDR3 extends over 16 amino acids. V lost 4 bases and J 6 bases, leaving 20 bases between the germline ends. The V gene's germline CDR1 is SGHRS and CDR2 YFSETQ. This chain's CDR3 is CASSTGPNSGRNEQFF. The DNA for the CDR3 is TGCGCCAGCAGCACCGGACCCAACTCAGGCCGCAATGAGCAGTTCTTC.

This clonotype was seen a handful of times. The CDR3 nucleotides read TGTGCCAGCTCACCACTTTCAAGGGGTGTCACAGATACGCAGTATTTT. This codes for CASSPLSRGVTDTQYF. The chain links TRBV18 to TRBJ2-3; weak D call: TRBD1 (5 bases). From germline, CDR1 is KGHSH and CDR2 LQKENI. CDR3 length equals 16 residues. V dropped 1 base and J dropped 2 bases, with 13 bases sitting between them. The full variable domain, rest sourced from reference TRBV18 and TRBJ2-3, is NAGVMQNPRHLVRRRGQEARLRCSPMKGHSHVYWYRQLPEEGLKFMVYLQKENIIDESGMPKERFSAEFPKEGPSILRIQQVVRGDSAAYFCASSPLSRGVTDTQYFGPGTRLTVL.

This clonotype was seen repeatedly, ten times or more. The chain recombines TRBV20-1 with TRBJ2-3; possibly TRBD2 for D (6 bases). V lost 5 bases and J 1 base, leaving 10 bases between the germline ends. This CDR3 is 13 amino acids long. The germline V gene has CDR1 DFQATT and CDR2 SNEGSKA (reference sequence). CDR3 coding DNA: TGCAGTGCTGGGCGGAGGGGCACAGATACGCAGTATTTT. Amino acid sequence: CSAGRRGTDTQYF.

The chain couples TRBV25-1 to TRBJ2-7, with D perhaps being TRBD1 or TRBD2 (5 bases each). With 8 bases removed from V and 0 bases from J, the gap between germline ends came to 17 bases. The length of the CDR3 is 15 residues. Germline-derived CDR1 and CDR2 are MGHDK and SYGVNS. Written as DNA, the CDR3 is TGTGCCAGCTCCCCTAGGGGACGGAACTCCTACGAGCAGTACTTC. Translated: CASSPRGRNSYEQYF.

This clonotype occurred a few times. The rearrangement uses TRBV10-3 and TRBJ2-7; tentatively, D is TRBD1 (6 bases). The CDR3 covers 14 residues. V dropped 3 bases and J dropped 4 bases, with 13 bases sitting between them. The germline V gene has CDR1 ENHRY and CDR2 SYGVKD. CDR3 loop: CAISDTGHPYEQYF. CDR3 bases: TGTGCCATCAGTGATACGGGACATCCTTACGAGCAGTACTTC.

In this sample, this clonotype turned up a few times. V is TRBV7-2 and J is TRBJ1-2; D might be TRBD1 (6 bases). Germline CDR1 reads SGHTA; CDR2 reads FQGNSA. V lost 5 bases to trimming and J lost 7 bases, with 14 bases between them. The CDR3 spans 13 residues. The CDR3 is CASSRGQSPGYTF. The CDR3 bases are TGTGCCAGCAGCCGCGGACAGAGCCCTGGCTACACCTTC.

This sequence joins TRBV19 and TRBJ2-7, with 8 bases lining up with TRBD1. Unmatched junction bases numbered 12, after V lost 9 bases and J lost 5 bases. The CDR3 is 14 residues long. Germline CDR1 is LNHDA and CDR2 is SQIVND (reference sequence). The CDR3 is CASRGGQDTHEQYF. The CDR3 DNA sequence: TGTGCCAGCAGAGGGGGACAGGATACCCACGAGCAGTACTTC.

CDR3 DNA sequence: TGCGCCAGCAGCCGCCCTAGCGGGTACTCCTACAATGAGCAGTTCTTC. It is translated as CASSRPSGYSYNEQFF. The genes are TRBV5-1 and TRBJ2-1; 8 nucleotides line up with TRBD2. The CDR3 length is 16 residues. Germline CDR1 reads SGHRS; CDR2 reads YFSETQ. The V gene end was trimmed by 4 bases and the J gene end by 0 bases; junction bases not matched to a gene: 6.

This clonotype was counted at least ten times. The rearrangement links TRBV11-2 to TRBJ2-7; D is unresolved. V shed 8 bases and J shed 2 bases, with 16 bases lying between them. The CDR3 runs 14 residues. Germline values: CDR1 SGHAT, CDR2 FQNNGV. The CDR3 DNA reads TGTGCCAGCGCTCTGCGTGGCACAACCTACGAGCAGTACTTC. Its translation is CASALRGTTYEQYF.

The rearrangement uses TRBV29-1 and TRBJ1-2; perhaps TRBD1 as D (6 bases). V was shortened by 6 bases and J by 3 bases, with 14 bases between the two germline ends. The CDR3 spans 13 residues. Germline lookup yields CDR1 SQVTM and CDR2 ANQGSEA. Here the CDR3 reads CSVEEGEHYGYTF. The CDR3 DNA reads as TGCAGCGTCGAGGAGGGGGAACACTATGGCTACACCTTC.

This clonotype has more than one count but fewer than ten. The V and J genes are TRBV12-3 or TRBV12-4 and TRBJ1-4; D possibly corresponds to TRBD1 (5 bases). This CDR3 has 15 residues. V was shortened by 6 bases and J by 1 base, with 12 bases between the two germline ends. Here the CDR3 reads CASRRTGVTNEKLFF. CDR3 nucleotides: TGTGCCAGCAGGCGTACGGGGGTAACTAATGAAAAACTGTTTTTT.

CDR3 protein: CASSSAVQAGNEQFF. The CDR3 DNA reads as TGTGCCAGTAGTTCCGCAGTCCAGGCGGGCAATGAGCAGTTCTTC. The chain carries TRBV19 and TRBJ2-1, with D possibly being TRBD2 (5 bases). Trimming shortened V by 5 bases and J by 6 bases, and 17 bases separated the two germline ends. CDR3 length: 15 amino acids. Germline V CDR1 and CDR2: LNHDA, SQIVND (reference sequence).

This clonotype occurred many times. The chain recombines TRBV3-1 with TRBJ1-2; 7 bases agree with TRBD1. Germline CDR1 reads LGHDT; CDR2 reads YNNKEL (reference sequence). Trimming removed 5 bases from V and 4 bases from J; junction bases left unmatched: 4. This CDR3 is built from 13 residues. The CDR3 DNA sequence: TGTGCCAGCAGCTCGACAGGGCTCTATGGCTACACCTTC. Translating it yields CASSSTGLYGYTF.

In this sample, this clonotype turned up many times. This chain links TRBV7-6 with TRBJ2-2; possible D gene TRBD2, 5 bases. CDR1 SGHVS and CDR2 FNYEAQ come from the germline V gene. The length of the CDR3 is 15 residues. V was pared by 5 bases and J by 0 bases, with 10 bases between. CDR3: CASSQRGTNTGELFF. DNA for the CDR3: TGTGCCAGCAGCCAACGGGGAACGAACACCGGGGAGCTGTTTTTT.

This sequence joins TRBV20-1 and TRBJ2-2, with D possibly being TRBD2 (6 bases). CDR1 and CDR2 (germline): DFQATT, SNEGSKA (reference sequence). This CDR3 has 13 residues. V lost 3 bases and J 3 bases, leaving 8 bases between the germline ends. CDR3 sequence (DNA): TGCAGTGCTAGGCGGGGTTACACCGGGGAGCTGTTTTTT. Protein product: CSARRGYTGELFF.

This clonotype was counted ten times or more. This chain's CDR3 is CASPGTGFYEQYF. The CDR3 coding sequence is TGTGCCAGCCCAGGGACGGGATTCTACGAGCAGTACTTC. This sequence joins TRBV27 and TRBJ2-7, with D perhaps matching TRBD1 or TRBD2 (5 bases each). V was clipped by 8 bases and J by 3 bases, with 14 bases between them. CDR1 and CDR2 (germline): MNHEY, SMNVEV (reference sequence). The CDR3 contains 13 residues.

The rearrangement links TRBV5-1 to TRBJ2-5, with D possibly being TRBD1 (6 bases). Germline-derived CDR1 and CDR2 are SGHRS and YFSETQ. V was pared by 4 bases and J by 5 bases, with 21 bases between. This CDR3 has 16 amino acids. CDR3 protein: CASSLGQTTSLETQYF. The CDR3 DNA reads as TGCGCCAGCAGCCTAGGACAGACAACCTCATTGGAGACCCAGTACTTC.

V usage is TRBV30 and J usage is TRBJ2-6; 7 positions match TRBD1. The CDR3 has 16 residues. The junction had 3 bases not matched to a gene; V was cut back by 1 base and J by 0 bases. CDR1 GTSNPN and CDR2 SVGIG come from the germline V gene (reference sequence). CDR3 coding DNA: TGTGCCTGGAGTGACTACAGGGGCTCTGGGGCCAACGTCCTGACTTTC. Its translation is CAWSDYRGSGANVLTF.